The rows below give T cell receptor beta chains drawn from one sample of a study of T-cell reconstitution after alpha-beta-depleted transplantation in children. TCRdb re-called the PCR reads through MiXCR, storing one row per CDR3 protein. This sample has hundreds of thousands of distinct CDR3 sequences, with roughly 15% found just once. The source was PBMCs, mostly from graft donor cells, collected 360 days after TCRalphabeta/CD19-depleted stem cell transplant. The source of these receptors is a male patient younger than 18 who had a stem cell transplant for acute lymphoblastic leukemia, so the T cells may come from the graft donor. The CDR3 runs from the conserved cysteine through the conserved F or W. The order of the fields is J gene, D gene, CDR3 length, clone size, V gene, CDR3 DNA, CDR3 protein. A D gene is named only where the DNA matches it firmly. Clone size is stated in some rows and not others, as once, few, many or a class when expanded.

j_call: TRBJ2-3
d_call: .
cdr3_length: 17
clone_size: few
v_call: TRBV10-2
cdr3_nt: TGCGCCAGCAGTGAGCCGAATCTAGCGCCTCTTCCAGATACGCAGTATTTT
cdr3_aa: CASSEPNLAPLPDTQYF

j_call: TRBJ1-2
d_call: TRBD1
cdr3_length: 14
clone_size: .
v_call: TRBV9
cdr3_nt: TGTGCCAGCAGGCCGGGACAGCCAATGGGGGGCTACACCTTC
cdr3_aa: CASRPGQPMGGYTF

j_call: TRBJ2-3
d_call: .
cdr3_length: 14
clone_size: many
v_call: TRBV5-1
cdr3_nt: TGCGCCAGCAGCTTGGATCGGGGCGGAGATACGCAGTATTTT
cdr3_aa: CASSLDRGGDTQYF

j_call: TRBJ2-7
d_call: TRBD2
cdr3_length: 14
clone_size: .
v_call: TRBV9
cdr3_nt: TGTGCCAGCACCAGGCGGCGGGAGTCTGGCGAGCAGTACTTC
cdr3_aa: CASTRRRESGEQYF

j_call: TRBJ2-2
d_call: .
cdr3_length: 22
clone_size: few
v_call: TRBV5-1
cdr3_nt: TGCGCCAGCAGCTTGGTAAAAGCTCTAGCAGCTTGGCCCCTCAGGGGAACCGGGGAGCTGTTTTTT
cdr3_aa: CASSLVKALAAWPLRGTGELFF

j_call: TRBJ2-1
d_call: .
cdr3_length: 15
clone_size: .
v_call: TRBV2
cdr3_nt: TGTGCCAGCAGTGAAGAGGCCTCACCCTACAATGAGCAGTTCTTC
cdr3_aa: CASSEEASPYNEQFF

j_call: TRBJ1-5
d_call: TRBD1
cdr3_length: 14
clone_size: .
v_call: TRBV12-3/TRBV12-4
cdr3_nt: TGTGCCAGCAGTCTCGGGACAGGTCCCTTGCCCCAGCATTTT
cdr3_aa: CASSLGTGPLPQHF

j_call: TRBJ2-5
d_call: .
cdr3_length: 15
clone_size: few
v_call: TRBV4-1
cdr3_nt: TGCGCCAGCAGCCAAGTGTTTTCCGGAGTAGAGACCCAGTACTTC
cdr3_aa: CASSQVFSGVETQYF

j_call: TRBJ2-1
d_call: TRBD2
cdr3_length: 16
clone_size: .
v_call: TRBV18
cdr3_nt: TGTGCCAGCTCACCACAGGGACTAGCGGCCTACAATGAGCAGTTCTTC
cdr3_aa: CASSPQGLAAYNEQFF

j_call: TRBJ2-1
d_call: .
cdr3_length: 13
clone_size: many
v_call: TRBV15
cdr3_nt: TGTGCCACCAGCAGGGAAGGTCGCAATGAGCAGTTCTTC
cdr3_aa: CATSREGRNEQFF

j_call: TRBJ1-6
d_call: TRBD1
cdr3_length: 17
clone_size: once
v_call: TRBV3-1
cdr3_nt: TGTGCCAGCAGCCAAGGACCGGGACAGGGGGCTAGTTCACCCCTCCACTTT
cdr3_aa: CASSQGPGQGASSPLHF

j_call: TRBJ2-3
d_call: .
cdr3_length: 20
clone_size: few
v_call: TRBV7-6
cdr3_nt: TGTGCCAGCAGCTTGACTTTGGGGAGCCGGGCCTTAGGAGGCACAGATACGCAGTATTTT
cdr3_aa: CASSLTLGSRALGGTDTQYF

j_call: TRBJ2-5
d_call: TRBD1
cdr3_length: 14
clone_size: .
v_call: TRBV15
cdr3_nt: TGTGCCACCAGAAGGGGACAGACACTAGAGACCCAGTACTTC
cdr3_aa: CATRRGQTLETQYF

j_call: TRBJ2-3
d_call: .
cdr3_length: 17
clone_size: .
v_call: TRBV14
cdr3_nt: TGTGCCAGCAGCCAACTTTCCGGACAGTGGAGGACAGATACGCAGTATTTT
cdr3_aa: CASSQLSGQWRTDTQYF

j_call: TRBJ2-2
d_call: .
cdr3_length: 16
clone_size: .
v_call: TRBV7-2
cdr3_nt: TGTGCCAGCAGCTTAGCGCAGACCAGCTTCACCGGGGAGCTGTTTTTT
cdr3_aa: CASSLAQTSFTGELFF

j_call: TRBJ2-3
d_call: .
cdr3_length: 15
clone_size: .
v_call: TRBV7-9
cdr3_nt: TGTGCCAGCAGCTTAGAGGCACAGCTCACAGATACGCAGTATTTT
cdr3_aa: CASSLEAQLTDTQYF

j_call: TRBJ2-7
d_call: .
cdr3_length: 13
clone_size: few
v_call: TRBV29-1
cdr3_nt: TGCAGCGCCTGGACAGTGGGCTCCTACGAGCAGTACTTC
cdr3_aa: CSAWTVGSYEQYF

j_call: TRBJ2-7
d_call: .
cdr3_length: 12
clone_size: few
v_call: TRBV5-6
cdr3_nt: TGTGCCAGCAGCTCACCTCTACTCGAGCAGTACTTC
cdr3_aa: CASSSPLLEQYF

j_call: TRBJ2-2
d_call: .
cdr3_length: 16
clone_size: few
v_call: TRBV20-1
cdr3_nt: TGCTGTGCTAGAGCTTCCGCTAGCACGAACACCGGGGAGCTGTTTTTT
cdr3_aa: CCARASASTNTGELFF

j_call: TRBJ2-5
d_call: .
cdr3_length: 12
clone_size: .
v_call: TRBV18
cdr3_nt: TGTGCCAGCCGATTGTCCCAAGAGACCCAGTACTTC
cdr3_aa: CASRLSQETQYF

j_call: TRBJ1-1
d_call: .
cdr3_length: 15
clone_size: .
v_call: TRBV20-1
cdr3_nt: TGCAGTGCTCCTGAGGGGGTTAGAATGAACACTGAAGCTTTCTTT
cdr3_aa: CSAPEGVRMNTEAFF

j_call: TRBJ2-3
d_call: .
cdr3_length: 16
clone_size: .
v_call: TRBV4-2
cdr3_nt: TGTGCCAGCAGTCATGGGAGTGGGAACGAGGGGGATACGCAGTATTTT
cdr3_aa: CASSHGSGNEGDTQYF

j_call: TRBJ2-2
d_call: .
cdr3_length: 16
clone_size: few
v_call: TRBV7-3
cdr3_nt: TGTGCCAGCAGCTTCATGCGCGGACTAAACACCGGGGAGCTGTTTTTT
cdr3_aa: CASSFMRGLNTGELFF

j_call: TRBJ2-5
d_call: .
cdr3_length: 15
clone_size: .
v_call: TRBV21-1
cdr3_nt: TGTGCCAGCAGCAAAGAGAACAGGGGGACCGAGACCCAGTACTTC
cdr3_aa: CASSKENRGTETQYF

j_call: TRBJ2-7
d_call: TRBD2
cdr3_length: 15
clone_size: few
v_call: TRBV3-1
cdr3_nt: TGTGCCAGCAGCCTAGGGCCGGGAGGTGTCTACGAGCAGTACTTC
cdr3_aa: CASSLGPGGVYEQYF

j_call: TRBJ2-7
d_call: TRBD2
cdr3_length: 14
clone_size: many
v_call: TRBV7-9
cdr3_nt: TGTGCCAGCAGCTTAAGACTAGCCCCCTACGAGCAGTACTTC
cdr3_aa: CASSLRLAPYEQYF

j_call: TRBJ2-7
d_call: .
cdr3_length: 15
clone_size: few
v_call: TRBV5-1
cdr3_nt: TGCGCCAGCAGCCCCTTTGGGGGGTCCGTATACGAGCAGTACTTC
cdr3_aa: CASSPFGGSVYEQYF

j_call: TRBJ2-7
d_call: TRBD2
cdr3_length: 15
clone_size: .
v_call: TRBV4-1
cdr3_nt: TGCGCCAGCAACCTCGAACTAGCGGCATCCTACGAGCAGTACTTC
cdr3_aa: CASNLELAASYEQYF

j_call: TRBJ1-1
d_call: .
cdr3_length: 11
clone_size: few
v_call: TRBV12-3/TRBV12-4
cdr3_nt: TGTGCCAGCCCCGGGGGGTCTGAAGCTTTCTTT
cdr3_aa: CASPGGSEAFF

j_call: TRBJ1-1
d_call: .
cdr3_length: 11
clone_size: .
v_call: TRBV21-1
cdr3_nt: TGTGCCAGCGGCTCGGGATATGAAGCTTTCTTT
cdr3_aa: CASGSGYEAFF

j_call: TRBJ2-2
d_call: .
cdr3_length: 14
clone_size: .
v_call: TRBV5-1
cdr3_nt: TGCGCCAGCAGCCCCTCGGCTAGCGCCGGGGAGCTGTTTTTT
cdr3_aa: CASSPSASAGELFF

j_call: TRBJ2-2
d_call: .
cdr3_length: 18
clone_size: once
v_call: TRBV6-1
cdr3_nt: TGTGCCAGCAGTGAATTTGGTTTGGTTTGGGGGGCGACCGGGGAGCTGTTTTTT
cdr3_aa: CASSEFGLVWGATGELFF

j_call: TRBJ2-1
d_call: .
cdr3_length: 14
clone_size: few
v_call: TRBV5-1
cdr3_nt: TGCGCCAGCAGCTTGGTGTTTGGGCTTGGGGAGCAGTTCTTC
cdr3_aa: CASSLVFGLGEQFF

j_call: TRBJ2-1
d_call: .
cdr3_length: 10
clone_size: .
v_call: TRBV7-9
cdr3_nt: TGTGCCAGCAGCCAGGGACCTCAGTTCTTC
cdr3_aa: CASSQGPQFF

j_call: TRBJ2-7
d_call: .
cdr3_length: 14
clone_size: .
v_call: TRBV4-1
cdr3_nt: TGCGCCAGCAGCCAGGAGTTTGGGGTTGACGAGCAGTACTTC
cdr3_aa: CASSQEFGVDEQYF

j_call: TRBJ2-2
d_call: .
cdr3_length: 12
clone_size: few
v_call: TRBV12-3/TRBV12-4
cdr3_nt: TGTGCCAGCAGGGGGTTGAGCGGGGAGCTGTTTTTT
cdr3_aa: CASRGLSGELFF

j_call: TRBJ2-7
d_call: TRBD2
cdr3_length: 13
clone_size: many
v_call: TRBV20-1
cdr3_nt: TGCAGTGCTAGGAAGGCGGGAGGAGTCGAGCAGTACTTC
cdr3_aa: CSARKAGGVEQYF

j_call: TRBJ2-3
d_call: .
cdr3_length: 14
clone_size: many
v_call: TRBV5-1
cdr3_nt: TGCGCCAGCAGCTCGTCCGAGGTTGAAGATACGCAGTATTTT
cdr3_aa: CASSSSEVEDTQYF

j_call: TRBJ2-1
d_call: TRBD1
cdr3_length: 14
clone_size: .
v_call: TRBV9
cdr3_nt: TGTGCCAGCAGTCATGGACAGGGGGCGGGTGAGCAGTTCTTC
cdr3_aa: CASSHGQGAGEQFF

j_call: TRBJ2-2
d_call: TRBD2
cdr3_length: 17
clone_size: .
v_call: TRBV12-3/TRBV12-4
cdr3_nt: TGTGCCAGCAGTTTTGTGACTAGCGGCCCGAACACCGGGGAGCTGTTTTTT
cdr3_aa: CASSFVTSGPNTGELFF

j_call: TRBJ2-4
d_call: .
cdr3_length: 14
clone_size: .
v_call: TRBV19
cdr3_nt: TGTGCCAGTACCCCCTACAGGGATGGAAACATTCAGTACTTC
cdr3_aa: CASTPYRDGNIQYF

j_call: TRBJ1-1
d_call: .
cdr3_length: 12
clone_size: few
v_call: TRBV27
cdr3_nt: TGTGCCAGCAGTTTATTCGGCGGACACGCTTTCTTT
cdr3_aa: CASSLFGGHAFF

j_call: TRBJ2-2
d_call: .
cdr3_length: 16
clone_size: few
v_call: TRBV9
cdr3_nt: TGTGCCAGCAGCGTAGGAAGAGGGTCGGACACCGGGGAGCTGTTTTTT
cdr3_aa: CASSVGRGSDTGELFF

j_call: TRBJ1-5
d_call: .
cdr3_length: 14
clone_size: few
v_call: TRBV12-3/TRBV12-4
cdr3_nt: TGTGCCAGCAGTTTGGCAGGGGAGGAGCAGCCCCAGCATTTT
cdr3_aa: CASSLAGEEQPQHF

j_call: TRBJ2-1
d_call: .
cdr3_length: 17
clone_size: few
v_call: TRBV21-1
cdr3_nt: TGTGCCAGCCGGACAGGGATTTTAATTTTCGTCTACAATGAGCAGTTCTTC
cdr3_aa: CASRTGILIFVYNEQFF

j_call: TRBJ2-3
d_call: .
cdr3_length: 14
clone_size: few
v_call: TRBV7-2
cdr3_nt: TGTGCCAGCAGCCAGACAGGCGAAGCAGATACGCAGTATTTT
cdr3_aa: CASSQTGEADTQYF

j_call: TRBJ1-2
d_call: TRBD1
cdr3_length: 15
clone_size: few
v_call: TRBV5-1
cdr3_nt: TGCGCCAGCAGCGACGGCGACAGGGGCCGGTATGGCTACACCTTC
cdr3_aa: CASSDGDRGRYGYTF

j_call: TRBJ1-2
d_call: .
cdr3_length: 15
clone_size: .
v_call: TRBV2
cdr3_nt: TGTGCCAGCAGCTCCGGGCTAAACAGGGTCCATGGCTACACCTTC
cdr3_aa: CASSSGLNRVHGYTF

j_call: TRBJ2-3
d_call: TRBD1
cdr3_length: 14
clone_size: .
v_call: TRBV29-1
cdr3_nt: TGCAGCGTTGGGACAGGGGGCAGGCAAGATACGCAGTATTTT
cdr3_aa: CSVGTGGRQDTQYF

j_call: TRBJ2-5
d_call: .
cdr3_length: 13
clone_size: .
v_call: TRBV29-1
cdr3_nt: TGCAGCGTTGTACGCGGTAGTTACAAGACCCAGTACTTC
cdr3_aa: CSVVRGSYKTQYF